One T cell receptor (beta chain) is described in this entry. Its antigen is still unknown. The sample is drawn from a study of CXCR3-negative and CXCR3-positive naive CD8 T cells. Turning to the study itself: For each library, about 1.5 +/- 0.3 million TRB reads were obtained, about 140 million in total. Study-wide points: Each naive subset displayed comparably high diversity, whereas memory CD8+ cells displayed much lower diversity.

The libraries of TRB cDNA were prepared using 5' RACE with UMI labels. Each CDR3 protein gets one entry in TCRdb, which reprocessed the 5' RACE reads and gives no DNA. The table lists some 66,000 distinct CDR3 sequences. Naive CD8+ T lymphocytes were specified as CD45RO-CCR7+CD27+CD95-. Germline V gives CDR1 SQVTM, CDR2 ANQGSEA. CDR3 length: 11 residues. The J gene is TRBJ1-2, the V gene TRBV29-1. The source is a human donor in good health. Some clones in this sample may be carry-over from other donors' samples. Sequencing was carried out using naive CXCR3- CD8+ T cells from blood. Subset: CD45RO-CCR7+CD27+CD95- naive CD8+ T cells lacking CXCR3 (TNR3-). CDR3 region: CSGEGRNGYTF.